A single sample gave rise to the 16 T cell receptor beta chains below, sequenced in a study of OX40 agonist ivuxolimab in advanced cancers. The assay was immunoSEQ multiplex PCR, and TCRdb's table has in-frame clones only and misses some. The sample lists tens of thousands of clones, around 80% occurring once. Sequencing was performed on CD4+ or CD8+ T cells sorted from blood, taken in a trial of the OX40 agonist ivuxolimab. The receptors come from an adult with an advanced solid tumor such as melanoma, head and neck, liver or kidney cancer.

The V gene is TRBV21-1, the J gene TRBJ2-3; the DNA was not used to check the table's D call, TRBD1. TRBV21-1 is an annotated pseudogene. This CDR3 contains 18 residues. DNA for the CDR3: TGTGCCAGCAGCAATGAAGATTCAGGGATGCTCCCCACAGATACGCAGTATTTT. Translating gives CASSNEDSGMLPTDTQYF.

V usage is TRBV7-2 and J usage is TRBJ1-2; weak D call: TRBD1 (6 bases). The V gene's germline CDR1 is SGHTA and CDR2 FQGNSA. Trimming stripped 1 base from V and 1 base from J, with 7 bases between. This CDR3 is 14 amino acids long. The CDR3 sequence is CASSLGGLNYGYTF. CDR3 DNA: TGTGCCAGCAGCTTAGGGGGGCTTAACTATGGCTACACCTTC.

The V call is TRBV19, the J call TRBJ2-3, with TRBD2 matching over 8 bases. The ends lost 6 bases at V and 4 bases at J; junction bases unmatched: 3. CDR1 is LNHDA and CDR2 is SQIVND in the germline V gene (reference sequence). The CDR3 contains 13 residues. The CDR3 reads CASRLAGSDTQYF. The CDR3 nucleotides are TGTGCCAGTAGGCTAGCGGGCTCAGATACGCAGTATTTT.

This rearrangement joins TRBV5-1 to TRBJ2-7; D possibly corresponds to TRBD2 (6 bases). Deletions cut 0 bases from V and 6 bases from J, with 16 bases between. CDR1 SGHRS and CDR2 YFSETQ come from the germline V gene. The CDR3 sequence is 15 residues long. The CDR3 coding sequence is TGCGCCAGCAGCTTGGTTGGAGGGTTGGGAGGCGAGCAGTACTTC. Its protein product is CASSLVGGLGGEQYF.

V is TRBV10-3 and J is TRBJ2-3, with 7 bases that match TRBD2. Looked up from germline, CDR1 is ENHRY and CDR2 is SYGVKD. The CDR3 is 15 amino acids. V shed 9 bases, J shed 3 bases, and the junction held 12 bases outside the gene matches. In nucleotides, the CDR3 is TGTGCCATACAAGAAGGACTAGAAATAACAGATACGCAGTATTTT. Residues: CAIQEGLEITDTQYF.

The V and J genes are TRBV9 and TRBJ2-5; D possibly corresponds to TRBD1 (6 bases). The length of the CDR3 is 17 residues. Trimming removed 0 bases from V and 5 bases from J, with 20 bases in between. Germline V gene lookup returns CDR1 SGDLS and CDR2 YYNGEE. DNA for the CDR3: TGTGCCAGCAGCGTAGAGGGTTTTGGTGCAGGGGAGGAGACCCAGTACTTC. Amino acid sequence: CASSVEGFGAGEETQYF.

This chain uses TRBV18 with TRBJ2-1; D is unclear. The CDR3 is made up of 12 amino acids. V lost 2 bases to trimming and J lost 9 bases, with 8 bases between them. Germline CDR1 KGHSH, CDR2 LQKENI. The CDR3 loop is CASSPVGLEQFF. The DNA for the CDR3 is TGTGCCAGCTCACCAGTAGGGCTTGAGCAGTTCTTC.

The chain links TRBV6-5 to TRBJ1-2, with 11 bases lining up with TRBD1. Germline V gene data show CDR1 as MNHEY and CDR2 as SVGAGI. J was trimmed by 4 bases and V by 2 bases; bases with no gene match: 6. The length of the CDR3 is 16 residues. CDR3 sequence: CASSYIRTGGSYGYTF. The CDR3 region has the DNA TGTGCCAGCAGTTACATCCGGACAGGGGGCAGCTATGGCTACACCTTC.

The rearrangement uses TRBV27 and TRBJ1-1, with TRBD1 as a possible D gene (5 bases). Germline V gives CDR1 MNHEY, CDR2 SMNVEV (reference sequence). The V end lost 0 bases, the J end lost 4 bases, and 24 bases lay between the germline ends. The CDR3 totals 19 residues. The CDR3 bases are TGTGCCAGCAGTTTATCGTTCAGTCTAGGGGAGCGGATGGCCACTGAAGCTTTCTTT. Amino acids: CASSLSFSLGERMATEAFF.

The chain uses TRBV5-4 and TRBJ2-7; D not resolved. Germline values: CDR1 SGHNT, CDR2 YYREEE (reference sequence). Trimming shortened V by 3 bases and J by 7 bases, and 11 bases separated the two germline ends. The CDR3 is made up of 12 amino acids. This chain's CDR3 is CASSSPQEEQYF. CDR3 nucleotides: TGTGCCAGCAGCTCCCCGCAGGAGGAGCAGTACTTC.

CDR3 nucleotides: TGTGCCAGTAGTATCGGCCTAGCCTTTTTAGATACGCAGTATTTT. Protein product: CASSIGLAFLDTQYF. The J gene is TRBJ2-3, the V gene TRBV19; tentative D call: TRBD2 (5 bases). Trimming cost V 3 bases and J 5 bases, with 15 bases left between them. CDR1 and CDR2 (germline): LNHDA, SQIVND (reference sequence). The CDR3 is made up of 15 amino acids. The entire variable domain, with the rest obtained from reference TRBV19 and TRBJ2-3, is as follows: DGGITQSPKYLFRKEGQNVTLSCEQNLNHDAMYWYRQDPGQGLRLIYYSQIVNDFQKGDIAEGYSVSREKKESFPLTVTSAQKNPTAFYLCASSIGLAFLDTQYFGPGTRLTVL.

The rearrangement uses TRBV6-5 and TRBJ1-1; D perhaps matches TRBD1 (5 bases). Germline CDR1 and CDR2: MNHEY and SVGAGI. Trimming pared 2 bases from V and 9 bases from J, leaving 13 bases between. This CDR3 region has 13 residues. The CDR3 sequence is CASSYGQGGKAFF. CDR3 in DNA: TGTGCCAGCAGTTACGGTCAGGGAGGAAAAGCTTTCTTT.

The V gene is TRBV19, the J gene TRBJ2-1, with TRBD2 matching over 10 bases. V was clipped by 2 bases and J by 9 bases; unmatched bases: 7. There are 15 residues in the CDR3. Germline CDR1 and CDR2: LNHDA and SQIVND (reference sequence). This CDR3 reads CASSISLAGVGEQFF. CDR3 bases: TGTGCCAGTAGTATAAGTCTAGCGGGAGTTGGTGAGCAGTTCTTC.

The chain couples TRBV6-5 to TRBJ2-7, with a possible D match to TRBD2 (6 bases). This CDR3 region has 13 residues. The V end was cut by 2 bases, the J end by 4 bases, with 9 bases between. Germline CDR1 MNHEY, CDR2 SVGAGI. Here the CDR3 reads CASSYRAGYEQYF. The CDR3 DNA reads as TGTGCCAGCAGTTACAGGGCGGGATACGAGCAGTACTTC.

The V gene is TRBV19, the J gene TRBJ2-7; TRBD1 matches at 7 bases. The germline V gene encodes CDR1 LNHDA and CDR2 SQIVND (reference sequence). J gave up 7 bases and V 5 bases, and 20 bases lay outside the gene matches. This CDR3 contains 17 residues. The DNA for the CDR3 is TGTGCCAGTAGTTGGCCAGGGGGACGAGGCGCGGCGGGTGAGCAGTACTTC. Translation: CASSWPGGRGAAGEQYF.

The rearrangement links TRBV7-6 to TRBJ2-4; 9 positions match TRBD2. Germline CDR1 is SGHVS and CDR2 is FNYEAQ. This CDR3 is 16 amino acids long. Trimming cost V 5 bases and J 5 bases; bases outside gene matches: 10. Here the CDR3 DNA reads TGTGCCAGCAGCCTAACGACTAGCGGAAAGCAAAACATTCAGTACTTC. As protein: CASSLTTSGKQNIQYF.